The clone carrying this TCR beta chain was detected ten times or more. Antigen unknown. This sample is drawn from a study of T cells in Graves' hyperthyroidism and ophthalmopathy. Diagnostic assessment was based on clinical symptoms, serum thyroxine and TRAb, thyroid ultrasound and orbital computed tomography. The source material, RNA transcripts, was used to amplify TCR beta CDR3 regions. Using the HTBI primer set, a first-round RT-PCR was run on the TCR CDR3. TCRdb called the multiplex PCR reads again in MiXCR, with one record for every CDR3 protein. The sample has around 620,000 distinct CDR3 sequences, around 46% seen once. After removal of 0 bases from V and 5 bases from J, the junction contained 8 bases not matched to a gene. The CDR3 sequence is 17 residues long. CDR1 and CDR2 (germline): SGDLS, YYNGEE. General study findings and limits: Ophthalmopathy was separated from stable hyperthyroidism by a 13 V-J model. The model anticipated ophthalmopathy a median around 6 months pre-onset.

The clonotype was recovered from an adult woman with Graves' disease, either hyperthyroidism or ophthalmopathy (not recorded which). The V and J genes are TRBV9 and TRBJ2-2, with TRBD2 matching 9 bases. The sample taken for sequencing was peripheral blood or thyroid tissue (not recorded which). The CDR3 DNA reads TGTGCCAGCAGCGTAGCCCCCCTAGCGGGGCCAACCGGGGAGCTGTTTTTT. Protein: CASSVAPLAGPTGELFF.